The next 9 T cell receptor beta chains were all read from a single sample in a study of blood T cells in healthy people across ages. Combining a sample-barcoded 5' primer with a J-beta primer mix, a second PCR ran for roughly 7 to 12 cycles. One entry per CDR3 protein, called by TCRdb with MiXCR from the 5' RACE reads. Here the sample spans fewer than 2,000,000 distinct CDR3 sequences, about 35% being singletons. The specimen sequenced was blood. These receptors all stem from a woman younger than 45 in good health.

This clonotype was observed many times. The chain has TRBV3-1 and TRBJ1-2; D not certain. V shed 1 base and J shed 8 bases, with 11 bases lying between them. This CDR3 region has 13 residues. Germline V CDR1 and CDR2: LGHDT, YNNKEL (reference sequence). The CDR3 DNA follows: TGTGCCAGCAGCCAAGGTTCCAAGGGAGGCTACACCTTC. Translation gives CASSQGSKGGYTF.

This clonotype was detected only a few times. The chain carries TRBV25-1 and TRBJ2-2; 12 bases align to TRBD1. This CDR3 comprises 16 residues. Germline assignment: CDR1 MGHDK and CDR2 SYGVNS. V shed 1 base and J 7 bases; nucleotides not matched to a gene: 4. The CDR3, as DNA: TGTGCCAGCAGTGAATTAGGGACAGGGGGCAGCGGGGAGCTGTTTTTT. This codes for CASSELGTGGSGELFF.

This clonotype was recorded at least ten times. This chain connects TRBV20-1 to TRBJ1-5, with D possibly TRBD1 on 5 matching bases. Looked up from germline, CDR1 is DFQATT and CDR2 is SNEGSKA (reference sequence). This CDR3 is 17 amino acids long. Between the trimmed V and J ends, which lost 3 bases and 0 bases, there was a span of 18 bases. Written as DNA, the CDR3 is TGCAGTGCTAGGAGCCAGGGTAGTACTTATAGCAATCAGCCCCAGCATTTT. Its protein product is CSARSQGSTYSNQPQHF.

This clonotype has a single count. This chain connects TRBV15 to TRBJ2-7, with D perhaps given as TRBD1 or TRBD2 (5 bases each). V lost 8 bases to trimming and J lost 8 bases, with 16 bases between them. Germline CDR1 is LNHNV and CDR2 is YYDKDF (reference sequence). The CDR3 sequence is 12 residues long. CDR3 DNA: TGTGCCACCTACCGGCAGGGAGATAAGCAGTACTTC. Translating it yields CATYRQGDKQYF.

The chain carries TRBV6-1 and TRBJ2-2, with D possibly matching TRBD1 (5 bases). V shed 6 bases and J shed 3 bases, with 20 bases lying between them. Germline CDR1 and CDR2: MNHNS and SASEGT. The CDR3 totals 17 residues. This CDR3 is CASSPIDGRVHTGELFF. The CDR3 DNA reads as TGTGCCAGCAGCCCCATCGATGGCAGGGTACACACCGGGGAGCTGTTTTTT.

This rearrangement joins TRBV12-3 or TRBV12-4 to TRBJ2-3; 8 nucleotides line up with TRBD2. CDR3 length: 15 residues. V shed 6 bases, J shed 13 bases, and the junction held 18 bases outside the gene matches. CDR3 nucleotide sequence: TGTGCCAGCAGCAGCCTTGGCGGGGGGATAGATGCGGAGTATTTT. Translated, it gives CASSSLGGGIDAEYF.

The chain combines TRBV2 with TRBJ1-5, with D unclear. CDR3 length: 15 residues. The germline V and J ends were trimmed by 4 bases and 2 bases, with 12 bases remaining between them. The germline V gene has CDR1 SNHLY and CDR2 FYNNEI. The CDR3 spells CASSGSNWGNQPQHF. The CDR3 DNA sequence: TGTGCCAGCAGTGGGTCGAACTGGGGCAATCAGCCCCAGCATTTT.

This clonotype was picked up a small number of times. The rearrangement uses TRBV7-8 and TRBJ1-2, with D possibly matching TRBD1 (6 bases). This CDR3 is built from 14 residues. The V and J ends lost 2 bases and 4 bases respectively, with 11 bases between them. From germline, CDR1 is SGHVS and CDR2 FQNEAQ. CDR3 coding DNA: TGTGCCAGCAGCTTACCAGCCAGGGGCTATGGCTACACCTTC. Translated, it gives CASSLPARGYGYTF. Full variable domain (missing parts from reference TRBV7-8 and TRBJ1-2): GAGVSQSPRYKVAKRGQDVALRCDPISGHVSLFWYQQALGQGPEFLTYFQNEAQLDKSGLPSDRFFAERPEGSVSTLKIQRTQQEDSAVYLCASSLPARGYGYTFGSGTRLTVV.

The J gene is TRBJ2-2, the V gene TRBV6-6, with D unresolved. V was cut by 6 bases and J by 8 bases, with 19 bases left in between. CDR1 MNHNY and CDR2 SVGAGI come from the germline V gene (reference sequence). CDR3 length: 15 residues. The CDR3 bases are TGTGCCAGCAGCGCCGTACAGAGTTATCTAGGGGAGCTGTTTTTT. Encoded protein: CASSAVQSYLGELFF.